This TCR beta chain is from a study of T cells and Merkel cell carcinoma outcomes. Study conclusions and caveats: Merkel cell carcinoma outcomes were reportedly predicted by repertoire and T-cell density.

Of note for this clone: What it recognizes is unknown.

Sequencing was performed with immunoSEQ multiplex PCR; in TCRdb, only in-frame clones are kept and a portion is missing. The table shows about 12,000 clones, with nearly 97% occurring only once. The sequenced sample was tumor tissue from Merkel cell carcinoma. This clonotype was sampled from a human donor with Merkel cell carcinoma.

CDR3 protein: CASSVGDGPDNIQYF. The CDR3 nucleotides read TGCGCCAGCAGCGTTGGGGATGGCCCCGATAACATTCAGTACTTC. V gene TRBV5-1 combines with J gene TRBJ2-4; D is uncertain. The CDR3 covers 15 residues. Germline CDR1 is SGHRS and CDR2 is YFSETQ. V was pared by 4 bases and J by 7 bases, with 18 bases between. The full variable domain, completed using reference TRBV5-1 and TRBJ2-4, is KAGVTQTPRYLIKTRGQQVTLSCSPISGHRSVSWYQQTPGQGLQFLFEYFSETQRNKGNFPGRFSGRQFSNSRSEMNVSTLELGDSALYLCASSVGDGPDNIQYFGAGTRLSVL.